The rows below give T cell receptor beta chains drawn from one sample of a study of cytomegalovirus exposure and HLA in healthy donors. Clones were sequenced by immunoSEQ multiplex PCR, and TCRdb holds only the in-frame ones, with some missing. Of approximately 170,000 clones listed, about 85% are singletons. Sequenced material: PBMCs. The receptors here all came from a man aged 45-65 years in good health and CMV-seropositive. Both conserved end residues are part of each CDR3. Fields, in order: V gene, CDR3 protein.

TRBV2 CASILAVRSYEQYF
TRBV28 CASGGGAGTEAFF
TRBV10-1 CASSERPASGRPRSSYNEQFF
TRBV29-1 CSVSSGYGTEAFF
TRBV9 CASSAGLAGNPSQYF
TRBV2 CASSDNRGFDNEQFF
TRBV13 CASSKGQRTYEQYF
TRBV10-3 CAISANYGYTF
TRBV9 CASSPGGTLGETQYF
TRBV5-4 CASSLGGQVHNEQFF
TRBV5-1 CASSSQGTGELFF
TRBV9 CASSKGQGPSSYNEQFF
TRBV28 CASSSGTGGTEAFF
TRBV6-1 CASSERVGQLYDSYGYTF
TRBV15 CATSRDTDTQYF
TRBV5-6 CASRFAGTKVETQYF
TRBV5-1 CASSGRGPTDTQYF
TRBV5-4 CASSPGQRTDTQYF
TRBV27 CASSHQGSGAFF
TRBV5-8 CASSLRASAEQYF
TRBV5-4 CASSHSGDSYNEQFF
TRBV30 CAWSVLGSSYNEQFF
TRBV5-6 CASSLGLALSSYNEQFF
TRBV18 CASSPSAAADQPQHF
TRBV6-6 CASSYQEVDEKLFF
TRBV5-1 CASSPGTGGSGELFF